The 22 T cell receptor delta chains presented below share a single source sample, sequenced in a study of gamma-delta chains in newborns, infants, children. TCRdb reanalyzed the reads using CATT. The sample consists of roughly 3,800 delta-chain clones, 4% to 5% of them appearing once. Source material: blood. These TCRs come from a child who was a newborn, infant or young child, either healthy, febrile or measles-vaccinated (not recorded which).

Notes on this clone: Since a far larger clone is one base different, this is likely a read error. V gene TRDV2 combines with J gene TRDJ1; 12 bases are a match to TRDD3. In germline, CDR1 is GEAIGNYY, CDR2 EKD. The CDR3 sequence is 18 residues long. CDR3 amino acids: CACDTVTGGYTTTGKLIF. The DNA for the CDR3 is TGTGCCTGTGACACCGTCACTGGGGGATACACAACCACCGGTAAACTCATCTTT.

In DNA form, the CDR3 reads TGTGCAGCAAGCGTGCCTACGTTGTACCGGGGACCCGATAAACTCATCTTT. This encodes CAASVPTLYRGPDKLIF. The V call is TRAV29/DV5, the J call TRDJ1; perhaps D is TRDD2 or TRDD3 (5 bases each). Germline CDR1 is NSMFDY and CDR2 is ISSIKDK. V lost 0 bases and J 3 bases, leaving 21 bases between the germline ends. The CDR3 contains 17 residues.

Relative to its sample, this clone is medium-sized. J is TRDJ3 and V is TRDV2; 12 bases agree with TRDD3. V lost 0 bases and J lost 1; bases outside the gene matches: 12. Germline CDR1 GEAIGNYY, CDR2 EKD. The CDR3 length is 22 residues. The CDR3 protein is CACDTVERTGGYLSWDTRQMFF. CDR3 nucleotides: TGTGCCTGTGACACCGTAGAGCGTACTGGGGGATACTTGTCCTGGGACACCCGACAGATGTTTTTC.

This clone was observed a handful of times. A read error may explain this, as a much larger clone is one base away. The chain joins TRAV29/DV5 to TRDJ1, with D possibly matching TRDD2 (6 bases). The CDR3 spans 19 residues. Germline V CDR1 and CDR2: NSMFDY, ISSIKDK. CDR3 protein: CAASFGLPAYIRGTDELIF. DNA for the CDR3: TGTGCAGCAAGCTTCGGCCTTCCCGCATATATCCGCGGAACCGATGAACTCATCTTT.

This clone was observed a few times. The rearrangement uses TRDV2 and TRDJ2; 11 bases line up with TRDD3. Per germline, CDR1 GEAIGNYY and CDR2 EKD. V dropped 0 bases and J dropped 0; count of bases not matched to a gene: 5. The CDR3 runs 18 residues. The CDR3 loop is CACDTVLGDIALTAQLFF. The CDR3 bases are TGTGCCTGTGACACCGTACTGGGGGATATCGCTTTGACAGCACAACTCTTCTTT.

This clone was picked up a small number of times. It is likely a read error: a sequence one base away is far more abundant. Additional DNA sequences in this sample encode the identical CDR3. This chain uses TRDV2 with TRDJ1; the match to TRDD3 covers 12 bases. CDR3 length: 18 residues. Germline assignment: CDR1 GEAIGNYY and CDR2 EKD. The CDR3 sequence is CACDHLLGDTGNTDKLIF. CDR3 bases: TGTGCCTGTGACCATCTACTGGGGGATACTGGGAACACCGATAAGCTCATCTTT.

The sample holds a few counts of this clone. A much larger clone lies a single base off, so this may be a read error. The chain links TRDV2 to TRDJ1, with 13 bases aligning to TRDD3. Trimming cost V 3 bases and J 2 bases; bases outside gene matches: 8. Germline V gives CDR1 GEAIGNYY, CDR2 EKD. CDR3 length equals 17 residues. In DNA, the CDR3 is TGTGCCTGTGACGGCCTACTGGGGGATACGAAGACCGATAAACTCATCTTT. Amino acids: CACDGLLGDTKTDKLIF.

This clone is judged medium-sized. Other DNA sequences in the sample encode the same CDR3. The chain uses TRDV2 and TRDJ1; 11 bases agree with TRDD3. The ends lost 0 bases at V and 0 bases at J; junction bases unmatched: 14. CDR3 length: 20 amino acids. Germline V gene lookup returns CDR1 GEAIGNYY and CDR2 EKD. Written as DNA, the CDR3 is TGTGCCTGTGACACCGTGGAACTGGGGGATAACAAGAAAAACACCGATAAACTCATCTTT. This codes for CACDTVELGDNKKNTDKLIF.

By share, this clone ranks as medium-sized. The chain employs TRDV2 and TRDJ1; a possible D gene is TRDD2 (5 bases). The V end was cut by 0 bases, the J end by 4 bases, with 23 bases between. CDR3 length: 18 amino acids. Germline V gene sequence: CDR1 GEAIGNYY, CDR2 EKD. CDR3 DNA: TGTGCCTGTGACACCCTAACCCCCCTTCGGGTCGGTATCGATAAACTCATCTTT. It is translated as CACDTLTPLRVGIDKLIF.

The chain links TRDV2 to TRDJ1; TRDD3 aligns across 12 bases. In germline, CDR1 is GEAIGNYY, CDR2 EKD. V was clipped by 3 bases and J by 0 bases; unmatched bases: 16. This CDR3 has 20 amino acids. In DNA, the CDR3 is TGTGCCTGTGACCCTCTACTGGGGGATACAACGAAGAAGTACACCGATAAACTCATCTTT. Translation gives CACDPLLGDTTKKYTDKLIF.

This clone is medium-sized in the sample. V gene TRDV2 combines with J gene TRDJ3, with TRDD3 identical over 9 bases. CDR1 is GEAIGNYY, CDR2 EKD, per germline. CDR3 length: 20 residues. Germline trimming cut 1 base from V and 0 bases from J; bases unmatched to any gene: 9. CDR3 nucleotide sequence: TGTGCCTGTGACACAGCGGCTGGGGGATCCACCTCCTGGGACACCCGACAGATGTTTTTC. It yields the protein CACDTAAGGSTSWDTRQMFF.

Comments on this clone: Possible read error: a much larger clone is one base away. The same CDR3 arises from other DNA sequences in this sample as well. This chain links TRDV2 with TRDJ1, with a possible D match to TRDD3 (6 bases). The CDR3 is 18 amino acids. Germline V CDR1 and CDR2: GEAIGNYY, EKD. CDR3 DNA sequence: TGTGCCTGTGACACTTTATCCCCCGTACTGGGAGACACTGATAAACTCATCTTT. This translates into CACDTLSPVLGDTDKLIF.

Points on this clone: A clone one base away is much larger, so this may be a read error. The gene calls are TRDV2 and TRDJ1, with 7 nucleotides matching TRDD3. This CDR3 has 18 residues. The germline V gene encodes CDR1 GEAIGNYY and CDR2 EKD. V dropped 3 bases and J dropped 0; count of bases not matched to a gene: 15. The CDR3 reads CACDGLHSVDTHTDKLIF. As DNA, the CDR3 is TGTGCCTGTGACGGACTCCACTCAGTGGATACGCACACCGATAAACTCATCTTT.

This clone is medium-sized. Other DNA sequences in this sample translate to the same CDR3. This chain links TRDV2 with TRDJ1; 8 bases fit TRDD3. The germline CDR1 and CDR2 sequences are GEAIGNYY and EKD. The CDR3 length is 16 residues. The ends lost 3 bases at V and 0 bases at J; junction bases unmatched: 8. The CDR3 sequence is CACDLLGGLYTDKLIF. The DNA for the CDR3 is TGTGCCTGTGACCTACTGGGGGGCCTGTACACCGATAAACTCATCTTT.

This clone was detected a few times. One base separates it from a far larger clone, so it is likely a read error. The chain links TRDV2 to TRDJ1; 10 nucleotides line up with TRDD3. CDR1 GEAIGNYY and CDR2 EKD come from the germline V gene. The length of the CDR3 is 17 residues. The CDR3 loop reads CACDIITGGSYTEKLIF. DNA for the CDR3: TGTGCCTGTGACATCATTACTGGGGGATCGTACACCGAAAAACTCATCTTT.

This clone showed up just a few times. One end of the junction fails to match germline, which may point to a read error. This same CDR3 is encoded by further DNA sequences in the sample. In DNA, the CDR3 is TGTGCCTGTGACCCACTGGGGGATACGGTCCCTAAGTACACCGATAAACTCATCTTC. Translating gives CACDPLGDTVPKYTDKLIF. The chain combines TRDV2 with TRDJ1, with TRDD3 identical over 13 bases. This CDR3 contains 19 residues. Germline values: CDR1 GEAIGNYY, CDR2 EKD.

Within the sample, this clone is medium-sized (0.01 to 0.1%). Other DNA sequences in this specimen translate into the identical CDR3. This sequence joins TRDV2 and TRDJ1; 13 bases are a match to TRDD3. The CDR3 length is 18 residues. The junction had 11 bases not matched to a gene; V was cut back by 4 bases and J by 1 base. The V gene's germline CDR1 is GEAIGNYY and CDR2 EKD. The CDR3 region is CACESLGTGGYVTDKLIF. The DNA for the CDR3 is TGTGCCTGTGAGTCCCTCGGTACTGGGGGATACGTCACCGATAAACTCATCTTT.

As for this clone: It differs at one base from a far larger clone, so likely a read error. The V gene is TRDV2, the J gene TRDJ1; D gene uncertain. The CDR3 covers 14 residues. The germline V gene encodes CDR1 GEAIGNYY and CDR2 EKD. The CDR3 here is CACDTVGYTDKLTF. The CDR3 DNA reads as TGTGCCTGTGACACCGTTGGGTACACCGATAAACTCACCTTT.

This clone was observed a handful of times. The chain recombines TRDV2 with TRDJ1, with D uncertain. The germline CDR1 and CDR2 sequences are GEAIGNYY and EKD. Trimming removed 0 bases at V and 2 bases at J, with 9 bases between. CDR3 length: 14 amino acids. In DNA form, the CDR3 reads TGTGCCTGTGACACCCTACTGAGGACCGATAAACTCATCTTT. Amino acids: CACDTLLRTDKLIF.

A few counts support this clone. Possible read error: a much larger clone is one base away. Other nucleotide sequences from this sample produce the same CDR3. This chain joins TRDV2 and TRDJ3, with 13 bases that match TRDD3. The CDR3 has 21 amino acids. The V gene's germline CDR1 is GEAIGNYY and CDR2 EKD. This CDR3 is CACDTMTGGYVSSWDTRQMFF. CDR3 nucleotides: TGCGCCTGTGACACCATGACTGGGGGATACGTCAGCTCCTGGGACACCCGACAGATGTTTTTC.

The rearrangement uses TRDV2 and TRDJ1; 11 bases match TRDD3. The germline V gene encodes CDR1 GEAIGNYY and CDR2 EKD. CDR3 size: 13 residues. V lost 6 bases and J lost 10; bases outside the gene matches: 9. CDR3 sequence reads: CACTYWGIYGLIF. The CDR3 coding sequence is TGTGCCTGTACGTACTGGGGGATATACGGACTCATCTTT.

This clone rates as large. This CDR3 is CACDALGGPYTDKLIF. For the CDR3, the DNA is TGTGCCTGTGACGCCCTGGGGGGCCCTTACACCGATAAACTCATCTTT. The rearrangement uses TRDV2 and TRDJ1; the match to TRDD3 covers 7 bases. V shed 3 bases and J 0 bases; nucleotides not matched to a gene: 9. Germline CDR1 GEAIGNYY, CDR2 EKD. This CDR3 comprises 16 residues.